This T cell receptor beta chain was sequenced during a study of blood T cell repertoires in COVID-19. Study in general: Both acute and convalescent COVID-19 samples were obtained from the United States, Italy and Spain.

Recruited during active infection, patients (from Seattle) were subsequently followed longitudinally. The protocol was immunoSEQ multiplex PCR, while the TCRdb copy is restricted to in-frame clones and leaves out a portion. The data show roughly 250,000 clones, with about 91% seen just once and around 2.6% held by the top ten. The CDR3 totals 17 residues. In germline, CDR1 is SNHLY, CDR2 FYNNEI. V lost 2 bases and J 6 bases, leaving 20 bases between the germline ends. V usage is TRBV2 and J usage is TRBJ2-1; possibly TRBD1 for D (7 bases). Material for sequencing was peripheral blood. The clonotype originates from a person between 18 and 30 years old with COVID-19, enrolled during active disease. CDR3 in amino acids: CASSEWGRGTVTNEQFF. The DNA for the CDR3 is TGTGCCAGCAGTGAATGGGGACGCGGGACAGTGACCAATGAGCAGTTCTTC.